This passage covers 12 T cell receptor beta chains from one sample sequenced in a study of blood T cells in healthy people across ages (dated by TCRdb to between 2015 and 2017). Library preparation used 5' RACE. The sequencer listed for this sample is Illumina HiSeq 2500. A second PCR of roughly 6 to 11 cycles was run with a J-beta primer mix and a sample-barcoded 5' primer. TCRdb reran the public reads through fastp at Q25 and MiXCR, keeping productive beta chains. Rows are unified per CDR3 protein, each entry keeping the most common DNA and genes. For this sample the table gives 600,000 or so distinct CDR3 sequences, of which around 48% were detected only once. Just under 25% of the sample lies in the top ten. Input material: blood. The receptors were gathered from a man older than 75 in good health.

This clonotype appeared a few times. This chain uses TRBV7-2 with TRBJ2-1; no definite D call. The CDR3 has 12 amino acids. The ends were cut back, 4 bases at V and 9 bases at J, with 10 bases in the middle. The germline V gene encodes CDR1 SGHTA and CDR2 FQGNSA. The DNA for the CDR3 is TGTGCCAGCAGCTATGGAATACGTGAGCAGTTCTTC. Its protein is CASSYGIREQFF.

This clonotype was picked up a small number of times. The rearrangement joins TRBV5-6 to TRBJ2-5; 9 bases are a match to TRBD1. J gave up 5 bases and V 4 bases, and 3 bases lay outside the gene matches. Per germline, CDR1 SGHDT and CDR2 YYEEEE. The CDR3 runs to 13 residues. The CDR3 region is CASSQTGGETQYF. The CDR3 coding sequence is TGTGCCAGCAGCCAGACAGGGGGGGAGACCCAGTACTTC.

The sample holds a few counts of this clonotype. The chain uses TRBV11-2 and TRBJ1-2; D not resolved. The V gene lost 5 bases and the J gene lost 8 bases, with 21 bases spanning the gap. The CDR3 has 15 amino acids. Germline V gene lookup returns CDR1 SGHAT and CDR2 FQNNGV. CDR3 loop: CASSPTGSRLEGYTF. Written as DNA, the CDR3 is TGTGCCAGCAGCCCTACGGGTTCTCGGCTCGAGGGCTACACCTTC.

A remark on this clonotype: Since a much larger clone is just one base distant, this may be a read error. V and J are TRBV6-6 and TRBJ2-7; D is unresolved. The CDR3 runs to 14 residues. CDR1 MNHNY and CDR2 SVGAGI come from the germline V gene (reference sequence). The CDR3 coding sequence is TGTGCCTGCAGTTCGGCGAGCGCCCCCACCGAGCAGTACTTC. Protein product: CACSSASAPTEQYF.

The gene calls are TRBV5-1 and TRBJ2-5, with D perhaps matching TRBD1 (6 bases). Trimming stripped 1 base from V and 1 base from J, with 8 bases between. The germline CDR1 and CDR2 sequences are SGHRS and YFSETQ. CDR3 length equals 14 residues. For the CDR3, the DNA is TGCGCCAGCAGCTTGCCACAGGGCCAAGAGACCCAGTACTTC. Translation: CASSLPQGQETQYF.

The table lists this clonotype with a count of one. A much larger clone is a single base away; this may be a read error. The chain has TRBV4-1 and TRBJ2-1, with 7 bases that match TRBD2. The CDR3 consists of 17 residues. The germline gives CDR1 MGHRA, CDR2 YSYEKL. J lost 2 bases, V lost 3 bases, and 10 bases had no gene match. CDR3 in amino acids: CASSHASTSFTYNEQFF. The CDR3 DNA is TGCGCCAGCAGCCATGCCTCGACTAGCTTCACCTACAATGAGCAGTTCTTC.

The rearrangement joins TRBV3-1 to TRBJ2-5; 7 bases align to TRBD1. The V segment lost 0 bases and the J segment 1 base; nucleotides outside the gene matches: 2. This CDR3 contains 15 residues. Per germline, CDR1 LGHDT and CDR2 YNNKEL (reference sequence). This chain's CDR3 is CASSQEGQLQETQYF. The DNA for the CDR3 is TGTGCCAGCAGCCAAGAGGGACAGCTCCAAGAGACCCAGTACTTC.

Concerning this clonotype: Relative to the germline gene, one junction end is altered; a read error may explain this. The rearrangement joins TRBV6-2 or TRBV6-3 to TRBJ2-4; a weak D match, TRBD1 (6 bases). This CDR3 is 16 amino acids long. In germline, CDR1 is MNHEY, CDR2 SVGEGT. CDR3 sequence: CASSDSISGDKNIQYF. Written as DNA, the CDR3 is TGTGCCAGCAGTGACTCGATCTCAGGGGACAAAAACATTCAGTACTTC.

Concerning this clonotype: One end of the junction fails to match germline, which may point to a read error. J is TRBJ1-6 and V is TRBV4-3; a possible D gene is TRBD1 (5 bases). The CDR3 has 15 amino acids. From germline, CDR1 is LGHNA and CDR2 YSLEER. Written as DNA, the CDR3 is TGCGCCAGCAGCCAAGGGAGGGGCATCGATTCACTCCTCCACTTT. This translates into CASSQGRGIDSLLHF.

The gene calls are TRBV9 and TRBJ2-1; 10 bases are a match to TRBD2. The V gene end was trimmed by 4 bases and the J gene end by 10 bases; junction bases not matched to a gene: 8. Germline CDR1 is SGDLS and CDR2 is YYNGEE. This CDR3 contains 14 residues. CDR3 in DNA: TGTGCCAGCAGCCCTCGGACTAGCGGCGGAGAGCAGTTCTTC. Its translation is CASSPRTSGGEQFF.

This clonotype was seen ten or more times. CDR3 sequence reads: CASSHGGLVGRDEQFF. The CDR3 DNA follows: TGTGCCAGCAGCCATGGGGGGCTAGTCGGTCGGGATGAGCAGTTCTTC. The rearrangement links TRBV7-9 to TRBJ2-1; TRBD1 or TRBD2 may be the D gene (6 bases each). Between the trimmed V and J ends, which lost 5 bases and 8 bases, there was a span of 22 bases. Germline CDR1 reads SEHNR; CDR2 reads FQNEAQ (reference sequence). The CDR3 has 16 amino acids.

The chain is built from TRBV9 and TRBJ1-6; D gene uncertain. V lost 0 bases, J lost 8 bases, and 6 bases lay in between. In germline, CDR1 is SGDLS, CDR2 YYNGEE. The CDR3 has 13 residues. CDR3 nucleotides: TGTGCCAGCAGCGTAGTTGGGGATTCACCCCTCCACTTT. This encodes CASSVVGDSPLHF.